This TCR beta chain was recovered during a study of blood T cell repertoires in COVID-19. The germline V and J ends were trimmed by 2 bases and 4 bases, with 16 bases remaining between them. The CDR3 has 15 amino acids. CDR1 SGHNT and CDR2 YYREEE come from the germline V gene (reference sequence). The method was immunoSEQ multiplex PCR; TCRdb's version includes in-frame clones alone and lacks a portion of them. The sample consists of about 480,000 clones, around 87% of them appearing once. Enrolled through a virtual design, the participants were between roughly 18 and 95 years of age and came from under 30 US areas. Clinical history reported by participants formed the basis on which cohorts were assigned.

The V gene is TRBV5-4, the J gene TRBJ2-7, with D possibly being TRBD2 (6 bases). The sequenced sample consisted of PBMCs or T cells enriched from blood (not recorded which). The origin of this receptor is a middle-aged woman who had recovered from COVID-19. CDR3 protein: CASSFGGPNVYEQYF. DNA of the CDR3: TGTGCCAGCAGCTTCGGAGGGCCTAACGTTTACGAGCAGTACTTC. Full variable domain (rest looked up from reference TRBV5-4 and TRBJ2-7): ETGVTQSPTHLIKTRGQQVTLRCSSQSGHNTVSWYQQALGQGPQFIFQYYREEENGRGNFPPRFSGLQFPNYSSELNVNALELDDSALYLCASSFGGPNVYEQYFGPGTRLTVT.